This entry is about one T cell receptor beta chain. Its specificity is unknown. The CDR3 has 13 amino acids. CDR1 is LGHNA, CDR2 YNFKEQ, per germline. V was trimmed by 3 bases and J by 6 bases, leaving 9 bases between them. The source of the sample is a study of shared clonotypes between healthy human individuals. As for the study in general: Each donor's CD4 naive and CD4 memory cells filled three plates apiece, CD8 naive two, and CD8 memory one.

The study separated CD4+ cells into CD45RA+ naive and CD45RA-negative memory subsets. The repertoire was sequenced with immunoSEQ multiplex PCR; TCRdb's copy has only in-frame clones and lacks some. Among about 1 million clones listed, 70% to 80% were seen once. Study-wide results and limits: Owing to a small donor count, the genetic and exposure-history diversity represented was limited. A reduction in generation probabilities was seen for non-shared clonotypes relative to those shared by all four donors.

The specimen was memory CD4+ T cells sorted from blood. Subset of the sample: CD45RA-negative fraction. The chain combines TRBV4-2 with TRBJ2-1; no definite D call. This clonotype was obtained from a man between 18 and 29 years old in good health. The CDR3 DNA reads TGTGCCAGCAGCCATCCGGGCGGCAATGAGCAGTTCTTC. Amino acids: CASSHPGGNEQFF.